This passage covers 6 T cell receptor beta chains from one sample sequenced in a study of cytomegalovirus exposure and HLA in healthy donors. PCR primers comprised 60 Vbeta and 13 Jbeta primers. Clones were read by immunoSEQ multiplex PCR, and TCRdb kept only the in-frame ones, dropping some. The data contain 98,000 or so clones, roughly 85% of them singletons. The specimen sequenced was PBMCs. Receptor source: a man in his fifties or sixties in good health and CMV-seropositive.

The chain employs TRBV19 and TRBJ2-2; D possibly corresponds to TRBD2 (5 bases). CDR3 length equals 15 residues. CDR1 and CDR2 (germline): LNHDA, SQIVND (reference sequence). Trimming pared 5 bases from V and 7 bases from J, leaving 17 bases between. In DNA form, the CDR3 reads TGTGCCAGTAGTCCTCGGCTAGCCGGGGTCGGGGAGCTGTTTTTT. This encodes CASSPRLAGVGELFF.

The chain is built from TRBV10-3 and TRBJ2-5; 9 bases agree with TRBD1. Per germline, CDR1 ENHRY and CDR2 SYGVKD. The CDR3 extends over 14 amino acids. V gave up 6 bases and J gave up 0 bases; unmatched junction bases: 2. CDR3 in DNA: TGTGCCATCAGAGGGGACAGGGACCAAGAGACCCAGTACTTC. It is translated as CAIRGDRDQETQYF.

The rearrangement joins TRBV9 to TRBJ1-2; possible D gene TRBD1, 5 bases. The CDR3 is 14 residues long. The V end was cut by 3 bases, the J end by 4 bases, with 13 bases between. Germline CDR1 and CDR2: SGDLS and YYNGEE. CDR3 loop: CASSAGTRPYGYTF. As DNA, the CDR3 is TGTGCCAGCAGCGCCGGGACTCGCCCCTATGGCTACACCTTC. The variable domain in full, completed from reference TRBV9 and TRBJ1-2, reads DSGVTQTPKHLITATGQRVTLRCSPRSGDLSVYWYQQSLDQGLQFLIQYYNGEERAKGNILERFSAQQFPDLHSELNLSSLELGDSALYFCASSAGTRPYGYTFGSGTRLTVV.

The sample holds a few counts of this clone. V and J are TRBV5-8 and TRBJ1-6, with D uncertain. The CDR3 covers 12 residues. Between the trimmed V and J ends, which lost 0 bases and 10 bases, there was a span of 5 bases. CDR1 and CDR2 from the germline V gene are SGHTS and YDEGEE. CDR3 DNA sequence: TGTGCCAGCAGCTTGGACAGCTCACCCCTCCACTTT. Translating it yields CASSLDSSPLHF.

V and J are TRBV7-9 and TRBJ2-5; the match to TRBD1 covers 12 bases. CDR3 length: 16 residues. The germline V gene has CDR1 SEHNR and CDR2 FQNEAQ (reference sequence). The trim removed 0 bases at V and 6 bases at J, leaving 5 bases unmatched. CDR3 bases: TGTGCCAGCAGCTTAGCGGGGACAGGGGGCAAGAAGACCCAGTACTTC. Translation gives CASSLAGTGGKKTQYF.

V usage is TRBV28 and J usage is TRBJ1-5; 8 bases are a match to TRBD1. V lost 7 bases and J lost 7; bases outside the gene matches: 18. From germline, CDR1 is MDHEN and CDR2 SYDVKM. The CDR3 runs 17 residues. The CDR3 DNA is TGTGCCAGCATCCTAAGTTCGGGACACAGGGGGGGGCAGCCCCAGCATTTT. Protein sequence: CASILSSGHRGGQPQHF.